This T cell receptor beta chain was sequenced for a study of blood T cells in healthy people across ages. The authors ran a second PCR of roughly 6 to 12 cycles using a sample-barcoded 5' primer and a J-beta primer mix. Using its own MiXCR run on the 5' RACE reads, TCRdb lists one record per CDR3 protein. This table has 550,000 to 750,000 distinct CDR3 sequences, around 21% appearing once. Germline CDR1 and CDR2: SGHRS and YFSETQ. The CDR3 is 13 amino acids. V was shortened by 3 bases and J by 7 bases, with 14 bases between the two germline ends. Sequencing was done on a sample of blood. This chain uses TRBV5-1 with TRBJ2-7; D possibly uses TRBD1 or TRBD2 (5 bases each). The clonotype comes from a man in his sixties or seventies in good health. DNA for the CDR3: TGCGCCAGCAGCTCGGGACGAGTGTGGGAGCAGTACTTC. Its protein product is CASSSGRVWEQYF.